These 25 T cell receptor beta chains originate from one sample sequenced in a study of Ad26.COV2.S vaccination and SARS-CoV-2 variants. Treatment defined: approximately 18 received Ad26.COV2.S at low or high dose, single or two shots; about 5 received placebo; per-sample allocation not given. Sampling was performed 63 days after the first vaccine or placebo injection. The repertoire was sequenced with immunoSEQ multiplex PCR; TCRdb's copy has only in-frame clones and lacks some. Altogether about 680,000 clones are present, around 90% being singletons, with the ten largest covering over 1.3%. The sequences come from peripheral blood, collected in a trial of Ad26.COV2.S vaccine versus placebo. Receptors originate from a person aged 18-60 years who received the Ad26.COV2.S COVID-19 vaccine or a placebo.

On this clone: Other DNA sequences in this sample translate to the same CDR3. V gene TRBV5-1 combines with J gene TRBJ2-5; D gene unclear. The germline gives CDR1 SGHRS, CDR2 YFSETQ. V was clipped by 0 bases and J by 3 bases, with 6 bases between them. The length of the CDR3 is 13 residues. CDR3 in DNA: TGCGCCAGCAGCTTGGTACCCGAAGAGACCCAGTACTTC. It specifies CASSLVPEETQYF.

This chain uses TRBV12-3 or TRBV12-4 with TRBJ1-1, with D unresolved. The CDR3 length is 12 residues. Trimming took off 8 bases at V and 3 bases at J, with 10 bases between the two ends. Here the CDR3 DNA reads TGTGCCAGCGGGCTGCGGGACACTGAAGCTTTCTTT. Its translation: CASGLRDTEAFF.

The rearrangement joins TRBV18 to TRBJ2-7; TRBD1 or TRBD2 may be the D gene (5 bases each). The CDR3 sequence is 14 residues long. Per the germline V gene, CDR1 is KGHSH and CDR2 is LQKENI. The V and J ends lost 5 bases and 3 bases respectively, with 14 bases between them. CDR3 region: CASSMSGGGYEQYF. CDR3 nucleotides: TGTGCCAGCTCAATGTCTGGGGGTGGCTACGAGCAGTACTTC. Looking up the rest from reference TRBV18 and TRBJ2-7 gives the full variable domain: NAGVMQNPRHLVRRRGQEARLRCSPMKGHSHVYWYRQLPEEGLKFMVYLQKENIIDESGMPKERFSAEFPKEGPSILRIQQVVRGDSAAYFCASSMSGGGYEQYFGPGTRLTVT.

The chain couples TRBV2 to TRBJ2-1; TRBD2 agrees at 7 bases. V shed 8 bases, J shed 3 bases, and the junction held 7 bases outside the gene matches. This CDR3 has 14 residues. Germline V gives CDR1 SNHLY, CDR2 FYNNEI. For the CDR3, the DNA is TGTGCCAGCGCTGCCAGCGGGGTCTACAATGAGCAGTTCTTC. Residues: CASAASGVYNEQFF.

DNA of the CDR3: TGTGCCAGCAGCTTGGACAGGCAAAGGACCTATAATTCACCCCTCCACTTT. Its protein product is CASSLDRQRTYNSPLHF. The chain recombines TRBV5-4 with TRBJ1-6; maybe TRBD1 (5 bases). The CDR3 runs to 17 residues. The germline V and J ends were trimmed by 0 bases and 2 bases, with 12 bases remaining between them. Germline-derived CDR1 and CDR2 are SGHNT and YYREEE (reference sequence).

The chain has TRBV6-5 and TRBJ1-4, with D perhaps matching TRBD1 (6 bases). The germline CDR1 and CDR2 sequences are MNHEY and SVGAGI. The CDR3 consists of 14 residues. V was shortened by 6 bases and J by 4 bases, with 12 bases between the two germline ends. In DNA form, the CDR3 reads TGTGCCAGCAGCCGGAGGGACATTAATGAAAAACTGTTTTTT. This gives the protein CASSRRDINEKLFF.

The rearrangement joins TRBV4-3 to TRBJ2-2; D might be TRBD1 (6 bases). Germline V CDR1 and CDR2: LGHNA, YSLEER. The CDR3 is 16 amino acids. The V end lost 0 bases, the J end lost 5 bases, and 13 bases lay between the germline ends. The CDR3, as DNA: TGCGCCAGCAGCCAAGATAGATGGGACATAACCGGGGAGCTGTTTTTT. It yields the protein CASSQDRWDITGELFF.

The CDR3, as DNA: TGTGCCAGCAGTGACCAGGGCTCTGGAAACACCATATATTTT. Translating gives CASSDQGSGNTIYF. The V gene is TRBV2, the J gene TRBJ1-3; TRBD1 might be the D (5 bases). The V end lost 3 bases, the J end lost 0 bases, and 6 bases lay between the germline ends. Germline V CDR1 and CDR2: SNHLY, FYNNEI. CDR3 length: 14 amino acids.

The chain joins TRBV5-1 to TRBJ2-7, with TRBD1 matching over 11 bases. Germline CDR1 reads SGHRS; CDR2 reads YFSETQ. The V and J ends lost 3 bases and 2 bases, in that order; junction bases with no gene match: 4. The CDR3 contains 15 residues. This chain's CDR3 is CASSSGQGATYEQYF. In nucleotides, the CDR3 is TGCGCCAGCAGCTCCGGACAGGGGGCGACCTACGAGCAGTACTTC. Filled out from reference TRBV5-1 and TRBJ2-7, the complete variable domain reads KAGVTQTPRYLIKTRGQQVTLSCSPISGHRSVSWYQQTPGQGLQFLFEYFSETQRNKGNFPGRFSGRQFSNSRSEMNVSTLELGDSALYLCASSSGQGATYEQYFGPGTRLTVT.

The genes are TRBV27 and TRBJ2-6; D is unresolved. Trimming removed 8 bases from V and 0 bases from J, with 14 bases in between. Germline CDR1 and CDR2: MNHEY and SMNVEV (reference sequence). The CDR3 extends over 16 amino acids. CDR3 residues: CASGPGTVSGANVLTF. The CDR3 nucleotides read TGTGCCAGCGGTCCCGGAACGGTCTCTGGGGCCAACGTCCTGACTTTC.

The chain links TRBV7-2 to TRBJ2-5; the match to TRBD1 covers 9 bases. V shed 5 bases, J shed 5 bases, and the junction held 9 bases outside the gene matches. There are 15 residues in the CDR3. CDR1 and CDR2 from the germline V gene are SGHTA and FQGNSA. The CDR3 DNA follows: TGTGCCAGCAGCATGTGGGGACAGGGCGGCGAGACCCAGTACTTC. Protein: CASSMWGQGGETQYF.

The chain carries TRBV5-3 and TRBJ2-3; 8 bases are shared with TRBD2. TRBV5-3 is flagged as an ORF with uncertain function. V gave up 0 bases and J gave up 5 bases; unmatched junction bases: 8. The CDR3 contains 16 residues. The CDR3 nucleotides read TGTGCCAGAAGCTTGGCGGAGCGGGGGATCCGAGATACGCAGTATTTT. Its protein is CARSLAERGIRDTQYF.

In DNA form, the CDR3 reads TGTGCCATCCCGGGACTAGGAAAAGATACGCAGTATTTT. Translation gives CAIPGLGKDTQYF. The chain has TRBV5-4 and TRBJ2-3; 8 bases align to TRBD2. The CDR3 extends over 13 amino acids. Germline V gene lookup returns CDR1 SGHNT and CDR2 YYREEE (reference sequence). V dropped 9 bases and J dropped 5; count of bases not matched to a gene: 8.

The gene calls are TRBV11-2 and TRBJ2-7, with D maybe TRBD2 (5 bases). This CDR3 comprises 15 residues. Per germline, CDR1 SGHAT and CDR2 FQNNGV. The germline V and J ends were trimmed by 3 bases and 4 bases, with 16 bases remaining between them. For the CDR3, the DNA is TGTGCCAGCAGCTTCGACCCCCGAGGGCTTTACGAGCAGTACTTC. Translated, it gives CASSFDPRGLYEQYF.

The chain has TRBV2 and TRBJ1-1; unclear D gene. The germline V gene encodes CDR1 SNHLY and CDR2 FYNNEI. The V and J ends lost 6 bases and 7 bases respectively, with 12 bases between them. This CDR3 comprises 12 residues. In nucleotides, the CDR3 is TGTGCCAGCAGCCAAAGCCGGCGTGAAGCTTTCTTT. Protein sequence: CASSQSRREAFF.

The chain has TRBV30 and TRBJ2-7, with D perhaps matching TRBD1 (5 bases). This CDR3 contains 14 residues. From germline, CDR1 is GTSNPN and CDR2 SVGIG (reference sequence). V was shortened by 0 bases and J by 4 bases, with 13 bases between the two germline ends. The CDR3 protein is CAWSVAQGPYEQYF. The CDR3, as DNA: TGTGCCTGGAGTGTAGCGCAGGGTCCTTACGAGCAGTACTTC.

The chain recombines TRBV7-2 with TRBJ1-5; D call uncertain. Germline V CDR1 and CDR2: SGHTA, FQGNSA. Trimming pared 5 bases from V and 2 bases from J, leaving 10 bases between. This CDR3 has 14 residues. As DNA, the CDR3 is TGTGCCAGCAGCCTGGAGAGGGGCAATCAGCCCCAGCATTTT. It yields the protein CASSLERGNQPQHF.

CDR3 nucleotide sequence: TGTGCCAGCGCCAAGGGCACCGGGGAGCTGTTTTTT. The encoded protein is CASAKGTGELFF. This sequence joins TRBV27 and TRBJ2-2; D not certain. The ends were cut back, 8 bases at V and 4 bases at J, with 8 bases in the middle. Germline CDR1 and CDR2: MNHEY and SMNVEV (reference sequence). The CDR3 loop spans 12 amino acids.

The rearrangement joins TRBV5-4 to TRBJ1-2, with 8 bases lining up with TRBD1. This CDR3 comprises 14 residues. Trimming took 3 bases from V and 4 from J; bases not matched to a gene: 5. CDR1 is SGHNT and CDR2 is YYREEE in the germline V gene (reference sequence). The CDR3 protein is CASSSGGAGYGYTF. For the CDR3, the DNA is TGTGCCAGCAGCTCAGGGGGCGCCGGCTATGGCTACACCTTC.

CDR3 amino acids: CASSVLTSGTDTQYF. Written as DNA, the CDR3 is TGTGCCAGCAGCGTTCTGACTAGCGGCACAGATACGCAGTATTTT. The chain recombines TRBV6-5 with TRBJ2-3; 8 bases map to TRBD2. Germline CDR1 MNHEY, CDR2 SVGAGI. J lost 1 base, V lost 6 bases, and 6 bases had no gene match. The CDR3 is 15 residues long.

The J gene is TRBJ2-2, the V gene TRBV9; tentatively, D is TRBD1 (6 bases). The length of the CDR3 is 15 residues. V lost 6 bases to trimming and J lost 1 base, with 13 bases between them. The V gene's germline CDR1 is SGDLS and CDR2 YYNGEE. The CDR3 region has the DNA TGTGCCAGCACCCTTGGACAGAAGAACACCGGGGAGCTGTTTTTT. It specifies CASTLGQKNTGELFF. Supplemented by reference TRBV9 and TRBJ2-2, the full variable domain reads DSGVTQTPKHLITATGQRVTLRCSPRSGDLSVYWYQQSLDQGLQFLIQYYNGEERAKGNILERFSAQQFPDLHSELNLSSLELGDSALYFCASTLGQKNTGELFFGEGSRLTVL.

The chain is built from TRBV11-2 and TRBJ2-5; 7 bases agree with TRBD1. V gave up 4 bases and J gave up 5 bases; unmatched junction bases: 7. Looked up from germline, CDR1 is SGHAT and CDR2 is FQNNGV. This CDR3 has 14 amino acids. CDR3 sequence reads: CASSSQGLGETQYF. The CDR3, as DNA: TGTGCCAGCAGCTCACAGGGGTTAGGGGAGACCCAGTACTTC.

V gene TRBV12-3 or TRBV12-4 combines with J gene TRBJ1-2; no firm D call. This CDR3 comprises 11 residues. V was clipped by 4 bases and J by 3 bases, with 3 bases between them. The CDR3 sequence is CASSSHYGYTF. The CDR3 bases are TGTGCCAGCAGTTCCCACTATGGCTACACCTTC.

This clone was observed once. CDR3 in amino acids: CASSLTEGVGYGYTF. CDR3 in DNA: TGTGCCAGCAGCTTGACTGAGGGCGTAGGCTATGGCTACACCTTC. The genes are TRBV7-2 and TRBJ1-2; D gene unclear. The CDR3 is made up of 15 amino acids. With 3 bases removed from V and 4 bases from J, the gap between germline ends came to 15 bases. Germline V gene data show CDR1 as SGHTA and CDR2 as FQGNSA. Variable domain in full (rest from reference TRBV7-2 and TRBJ1-2): GAGVSQSPSNKVTEKGKDVELRCDPISGHTALYWYRQSLGQGLEFLIYFQGNSAPDKSGLPSDRFSAERTGGSVSTLTIQRTQQEDSAVYLCASSLTEGVGYGYTFGSGTRLTVV.

This clone was recorded only once. The chain links TRBV3-1 (or the pseudogene TRBV3-2) to TRBJ2-5; D may be TRBD1 or TRBD2 (5 bases each). Germline V lookup: CDR1 LGHDT, CDR2 YNNKEL (reference sequence). The length of the CDR3 is 13 residues. V was cut by 4 bases and J by 4 bases, with 10 bases left in between. The CDR3 nucleotides read TGTGCCAGCAGCCTGGGACCTGGAGAGACCCAGTACTTC. It yields the protein CASSLGPGETQYF.